This T cell receptor beta chain emerged from a study of beta chain features in type 1 diabetes. The study, taken as a whole, reports: At VDJ recombination sites, type 1 diabetes patients had fewer insertions and more deleted nucleotides. Using cDNA template may skew counts toward highly expressing activated cells.

Concerning this clone itself: Antigen unknown.

The investigators reverse transcribed all of the isolated RNA, so they sequenced expressed TCRB transcripts. Clones were sequenced by immunoSEQ multiplex PCR, and TCRdb holds only the in-frame ones, with some missing. The sample holds roughly 310,000 clones, approximately 11% seen once. Purity of each sorted population was above 95%. With 0 bases removed from V and 12 bases from J, the gap between germline ends came to 12 bases. CDR1 and CDR2 (germline): MNHEY, SVGAGI. The CDR3 length is 13 residues. The chain carries TRBV6-5 and TRBJ2-1; tentatively, D is TRBD2 (5 bases). The specimen sequenced was naive CD4+ T cells from blood. The clonotype originates from a woman aged 30 to 39 in good health. As DNA, the CDR3 is TGTGCCAGCAGTTACTCGTTTGGGAGACGGCAGTTCTTC. This translates into CASSYSFGRRQFF.